This T cell receptor (beta chain) was obtained from a study of T cell clusters in autoimmune cytopenias. Tens of thousands of genome equivalents of blood DNA were amplified for TRB. TRB was amplified by touch-down multiplex PCR, primer pools A and B combined. No DNA is given; TCRdb re-called the multiplex PCR reads and lists each CDR3 protein once. The sample holds over 5,500 distinct CDR3 sequences. This sample was shared with a second study, whose subject was T cell repertoires in aging, cancer and after chemotherapy. According to that study: Age-matched healthy donors had significantly more diverse, less clonal blood TCR repertoires than untreated cancer patients.

Material for sequencing was peripheral blood. This sequence was found in a human donor in good health.

CDR3 amino acids: CASSLRAGDQPQHF. This rearrangement joins TRBV5-1 to TRBJ1-5; TCRdb lists TRBD1, though no DNA is available to test this call. CDR3 length: 14 amino acids. The germline CDR1 and CDR2 sequences are SGHRS and YFSETQ.